The 9 T cell receptor beta chains given below trace back to one sample, sequenced in a study of T-cell reconstitution after alpha-beta-depleted transplantation in children. TCRbeta library preparation incorporated unique molecular identifiers. TCRdb re-called the PCR reads through MiXCR, storing one row per CDR3 protein. The table includes about 580,000 distinct CDR3 sequences, 20% to 30% detected once. The sample in question was PBMCs, obtained before TCRalphabeta/CD19-depleted stem cell transplant. These receptors all come from a boy in the first two years of life with Wiskott-Aldrich syndrome, due to receive a stem cell transplant.

This clonotype has a handful of counts. V is TRBV29-1 and J is TRBJ2-1; 14 bases line up with TRBD2. The CDR3 is 17 amino acids. Trimming cost V 6 bases and J 6 bases; bases outside gene matches: 13. The germline gives CDR1 SQVTM, CDR2 ANQGSEA. CDR3 nucleotides: TGCAGCGTCGGGACTAGCGGGGGAAGAGGGCTGATCAATGAGCAGTTCTTC. Translating it yields CSVGTSGGRGLINEQFF.

This sequence joins TRBV27 and TRBJ2-7; the match to TRBD2 covers 7 bases. The CDR3 extends over 14 amino acids. The J segment lost 3 bases and the V segment lost 2 bases, leaving 4 bases of the junction unmatched. Germline CDR1 and CDR2: MNHEY and SMNVEV (reference sequence). The CDR3, as DNA: TGTGCCAGCAGTTTAGGGCGGGAGCACTACGAGCAGTACTTC. Encoded protein: CASSLGREHYEQYF.

The sample holds a few counts of this clonotype. The V call is TRBV10-2, the J call TRBJ2-7; tentatively, D is TRBD2 (6 bases). The V gene's germline CDR1 is WSHSY and CDR2 SAAADI. Trimming removed 4 bases at V and 5 bases at J, with 18 bases between. The CDR3 length is 15 residues. The CDR3 loop reads CASSGPGLGKHEQYF. CDR3 bases: TGCGCCAGCAGTGGGCCGGGACTTGGAAAACACGAGCAGTACTTC.

J is TRBJ1-6 and V is TRBV12-3 or TRBV12-4; possibly TRBD1 for D (6 bases). The CDR3 has 13 residues. V was pared by 8 bases and J by 7 bases, with 12 bases between. CDR3 in amino acids: CASQKGGNSPLHF. The CDR3 nucleotides read TGTGCCAGCCAGAAGGGGGGGAATTCACCCCTCCACTTT.

The chain links TRBV5-1 to TRBJ2-7; 13 nucleotides agree with TRBD2. The CDR3 is 16 amino acids. Trimming at V came to 4 bases and at J to 0 bases, leaving 4 bases not matched to a gene. Germline loops: CDR1 SGHRS, CDR2 YFSETQ. The DNA of the CDR3 is TGCGCCAGCAGCCCGGGGACTAGCGGGAACTCCTACGAGCAGTACTTC. Amino acid sequence: CASSPGTSGNSYEQYF.

This clonotype was counted between two and nine times. The chain couples TRBV6-1 to TRBJ1-1; 10 nucleotides match TRBD1. Looked up from germline, CDR1 is MNHNS and CDR2 is SASEGT. V was clipped by 11 bases and J by 0 bases; unmatched bases: 3. The CDR3 has 13 residues. DNA for the CDR3: TGTGCCGGGACAGGGGCAATGAACACTGAAGCTTTCTTT. As protein: CAGTGAMNTEAFF.

This chain uses TRBV10-3 with TRBJ1-1, with D tentatively TRBD1 (5 bases). Deletions cut 2 bases from V and 1 base from J, with 17 bases between. Germline CDR1 and CDR2: ENHRY and SYGVKD. This CDR3 has 17 residues. CDR3 bases: TGTGCCATCAGTGAGACTTCAGGGCGAGGCGGGAACACTGAAGCTTTCTTT. The encoded protein is CAISETSGRGGNTEAFF.

This rearrangement joins TRBV20-1 to TRBJ1-2; the D gene is possibly TRBD1 (5 bases). Germline V gene lookup returns CDR1 DFQATT and CDR2 SNEGSKA (reference sequence). The CDR3 has 13 amino acids. Trimming stripped 6 bases from V and 5 bases from J, with 16 bases between. The CDR3 loop reads CSAKTDPPYGYTF. CDR3 nucleotide sequence: TGCAGTGCAAAGACAGATCCCCCTTATGGCTACACCTTC.

This chain connects TRBV20-1 to TRBJ2-3; 11 nucleotides match TRBD1. The ends lost 6 bases at V and 3 bases at J; junction bases unmatched: 5. Looked up from germline, CDR1 is DFQATT and CDR2 is SNEGSKA (reference sequence). The CDR3 runs to 14 residues. CDR3 coding DNA: TGCAGTGCCCTAGGACAGGGGGCAACAGATACGCAGTATTTT. As protein: CSALGQGATDTQYF.